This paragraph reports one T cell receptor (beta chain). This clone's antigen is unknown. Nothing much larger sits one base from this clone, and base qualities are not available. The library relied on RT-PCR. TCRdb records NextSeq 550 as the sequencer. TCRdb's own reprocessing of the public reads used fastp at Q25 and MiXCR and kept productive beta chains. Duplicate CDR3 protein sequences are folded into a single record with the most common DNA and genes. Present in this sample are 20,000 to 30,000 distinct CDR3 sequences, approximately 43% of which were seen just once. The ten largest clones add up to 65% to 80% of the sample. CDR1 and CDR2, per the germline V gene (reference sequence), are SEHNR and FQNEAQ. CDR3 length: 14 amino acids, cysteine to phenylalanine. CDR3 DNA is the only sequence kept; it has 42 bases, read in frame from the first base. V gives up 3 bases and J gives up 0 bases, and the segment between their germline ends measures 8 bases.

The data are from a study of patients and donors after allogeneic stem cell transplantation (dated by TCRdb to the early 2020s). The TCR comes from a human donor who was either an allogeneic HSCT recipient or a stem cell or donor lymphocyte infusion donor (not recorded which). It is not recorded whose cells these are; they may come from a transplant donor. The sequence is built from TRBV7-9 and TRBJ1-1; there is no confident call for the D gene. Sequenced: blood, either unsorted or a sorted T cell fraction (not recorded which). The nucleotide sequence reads TGTGCCAGCAGCTTCTCCCAACTGAACACTGAAGCTTTCTTT. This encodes CASSFSQLNTEAFF.